The rows below give T cell receptor beta chains drawn from one sample of a study of Ad26.COV2.S vaccination and SARS-CoV-2 variants. TCRdb's table, derived via immunoSEQ multiplex PCR, lists solely in-frame clones and lacks some. The data show 350,000 to 400,000 clones, around nine tenths seen once. The sequences come from peripheral blood, collected in a trial of Ad26.COV2.S vaccine versus placebo. Receptors were obtained from a person aged 18 to 65 who received the Ad26.COV2.S COVID-19 vaccine or a placebo. CDR3s include the opening cysteine and the closing phenylalanine or tryptophan. Fields, in order: V gene, clone size, J gene, D gene, CDR3 DNA, CDR3 protein. A D gene is named only where the DNA matches it firmly. Only some rows state a clone size, as once, few, many or a class for expanded clones.

>TRBV6-7|.|TRBJ1-5|.
TGTGCCAGCAGTTACCGAGCATACAATCAGCCCCAGCATTTT
CASSYRAYNQPQHF
>TRBV7-2|.|TRBJ1-6|TRBD1
TGTGCCAGCAGCAGGATGGGGACAGGGGGGGGTTCACCCCTCCACTTT
CASSRMGTGGGSPLHF
>TRBV28|.|TRBJ1-6|.
TGTGCCAGCACCCAGGGTCGCTCACCCCTCCACTTT
CASTQGRSPLHF
>TRBV7-8|.|TRBJ2-7|.
TGTGCCAGCAGCCCCCCGGGGGCGTACGAGCAGTACTTC
CASSPPGAYEQYF
>TRBV5-1|.|TRBJ2-1|TRBD2
TGCGCCAGCAGCTTGGGTCTAGCGGGAGTCGGCGGCTCCTACAATGAGCAGTTCTTC
CASSLGLAGVGGSYNEQFF
>TRBV6-4|.|TRBJ2-3|.
TGTGCCAGCAGTGACTCGATGGATACGCAGTATTTT
CASSDSMDTQYF
>TRBV5-1|.|TRBJ2-2|TRBD1
TGCGCCAGCAGCCGTCAGGGGGACACCGGGGAGCTGTTTTTT
CASSRQGDTGELFF
>TRBV7-9|few|TRBJ2-6|TRBD1
TGTGCCAGCAGCCCGGGGGACAGGGGATCCGGGGCCAACGTCCTGACTTTC
CASSPGDRGSGANVLTF
>TRBV18|.|TRBJ2-4|.
TGTGCCAGCTCATTCCGACAAGAAAATAGCATTCAGTACTTC
CASSFRQENSIQYF
>TRBV4-2|few|TRBJ1-6|.
TGTGCCAGCAGCCCTCAGGGGCAGACCCTCCACTTT
CASSPQGQTLHF
>TRBV7-6|.|TRBJ2-7|TRBD2
TGTGCCAGCAGCTCAGGGACTAGCGGGAGGCTGTCCTACGAGCAGTACTTC
CASSSGTSGRLSYEQYF
>TRBV27|.|TRBJ2-2|.
TGTGCCAGCAGTCGAGGACCCAAGAACACCGGGGAGCTGTTTTTT
CASSRGPKNTGELFF
>TRBV28|.|TRBJ2-7|TRBD2
TGTGCCACCGGGCCGGGGGGACGCTACGAGCAGTACTTC
CATGPGGRYEQYF
>TRBV10-1|.|TRBJ1-4|.
TGCGCCAGCAGTGAGTCCGGGTCGCCTCGAGGTGAAAAACTGTTTTTT
CASSESGSPRGEKLFF
>TRBV2|.|TRBJ2-1|.
TGTGCCAGCAGTGAGGCTGCCTCCTACAATGAGCAGTTCTTC
CASSEAASYNEQFF
>TRBV6-2/TRBV6-3|.|TRBJ2-7|.
TGTGCCAGCAGTTACCCCGTACCTAGGAGCTCCTACGAGCAGTACTTC
CASSYPVPRSSYEQYF
>TRBV2|.|TRBJ2-1|TRBD1
TGTGCCAGCAGTGGGGGGACAGGGGTCAATGAGCAGTTCTTC
CASSGGTGVNEQFF
>TRBV7-8|.|TRBJ1-6|.
TGTGCCAGCAGCTTAGGTCTTCGAGGGCAGGGAAATTCACCCCTCCACTTT
CASSLGLRGQGNSPLHF
>TRBV30|once|TRBJ2-5|TRBD1
TGTGCCTATGGACAGGGTTACGAGACCCAGTACTTC
CAYGQGYETQYF
>TRBV18|.|TRBJ1-6|.
TGTGCCAGCTCACCAACGGGGGTTGGTAATTCACCCCTCCACTTT
CASSPTGVGNSPLHF
>TRBV5-4|.|TRBJ1-1|.
TGTGCCAGCAGCTTACCTAAAACTGAAGCTTTCTTT
CASSLPKTEAFF
>TRBV5-1|.|TRBJ2-1|.
TGCGCCAGCAGCTTGGGACGGGGAGTAGAGTACAATGAGCAGTTCTTC
CASSLGRGVEYNEQFF
>TRBV5-1|.|TRBJ2-1|.
TGCGCCAGCAGCTCCGAGACTAACAATGAGCAGTTCTTC
CASSSETNNEQFF
>TRBV29-1|.|TRBJ2-2|TRBD2
TGCAGCGCCGGGGGACTAGCGAGCACCGGGGAGCTGTTTTTT
CSAGGLASTGELFF
>TRBV6-5|.|TRBJ1-5|.
TGTGCCAGCAGGGGGTTGGGGGACCAGCCCCAGCATTTT
CASRGLGDQPQHF
>TRBV30|.|TRBJ2-7|.
TGTGCCCTCAAAGGGTACTACGAGCAGTACTTC
CALKGYYEQYF
>TRBV9|.|TRBJ1-6|.
TGTGCCAGCAGCGTAGACCCCTCCTACGACTCACCCCTCCACTTT
CASSVDPSYDSPLHF
>TRBV20-1|.|TRBJ1-1|.
TGCAGTGCTAGATTCGACACTGAAGCTTTCTTT
CSARFDTEAFF
>TRBV5-1|.|TRBJ1-1|.
TGCGCCAGCAGCTTGGATGGGGCGGCAAAAGCTTTCTTT
CASSLDGAAKAFF
>TRBV27|once|TRBJ2-1|TRBD2
TGTGCCAGCAGACTAAGCGGGAGGGGCAATGAGCAGTTCTTC
CASRLSGRGNEQFF
>TRBV11-2|.|TRBJ2-3|TRBD2
TGTGCCAGCAGCCGGACTAGCCGCACAGATACGCAGTATTTT
CASSRTSRTDTQYF
>TRBV27|.|TRBJ2-1|TRBD2
TGTGCCAGCAGCCGATCACTAGCGGGCCTGATGAGCTCCTACAATGAGCAGTTCTTC
CASSRSLAGLMSSYNEQFF
>TRBV6-5|.|TRBJ1-6|.
TGTGCCAGCAGTATTGCTGGGGGGAATTCACCCCTCCACTTT
CASSIAGGNSPLHF
>TRBV5-4|.|TRBJ1-4|.
TGTGCCAGCAGCCAAACGGGGGGGAATAATGAAAAACTGTTTTTT
CASSQTGGNNEKLFF
>TRBV9|.|TRBJ1-3|TRBD1
TGTGCCAGCAGCCAAGGGACAGGGAGAGGAAACACCATATATTTT
CASSQGTGRGNTIYF
>TRBV5-6|.|TRBJ2-7|.
TGTGCCAGCAGCAGGCGGGGAGAGCAGTACTTC
CASSRRGEQYF
>TRBV7-3|.|TRBJ2-6|.
TGTGCCAGCAGCTTATCAGGGACTCCCCGGTTAGGGGCCAACGTCCTGACTTTC
CASSLSGTPRLGANVLTF
>TRBV7-3|.|TRBJ2-5|.
TGTGCCAGCAGCTCCGATCAGACCCAGTACTTC
CASSSDQTQYF
>TRBV24-1|.|TRBJ1-2|.
TGTGCCACCAGTGATTTAGCGGGGGGGGACGGCTACACCTTC
CATSDLAGGDGYTF
>TRBV19|.|TRBJ1-5|.
TGTGCCAGTAGCCCAACTCGTCAGCCCCAGCATTTT
CASSPTRQPQHF
>TRBV5-4|.|TRBJ2-7|.
TGTGCCAGCAGCCTAAGGGACTTGGGTAATGAGCAGTACTTC
CASSLRDLGNEQYF
>TRBV23-1|.|TRBJ2-1|.
TGCGCCAGCGAATACTCCGGGATCCCTAGGAATGAGCAGTTCTTC
CASEYSGIPRNEQFF
>TRBV5-1|.|TRBJ2-3|.
TGCGCCAGCAGCTTGGGTCATACAGATACGCAGTATTTT
CASSLGHTDTQYF
>TRBV5-1|.|TRBJ2-2|TRBD2
TGCGCCAGCAGCTTGCGGAGGGAGAAAGTAGCGGGAGCTGCCGGGGAGCTGTTTTTT
CASSLRREKVAGAAGELFF
>TRBV2|many|TRBJ2-7|.
TGTGCCAGCATGGGACTAAGGGGGACTGCCGAGCAGTACTTC
CASMGLRGTAEQYF
>TRBV28|.|TRBJ1-2|.
TGTGCCAGCACCCCGGCCCGGGGGGACTATGGCTACACCTTC
CASTPARGDYGYTF
>TRBV29-1|once|TRBJ1-4|.
TGCAGCGTCGAAGGGACGAGTGAAAAACTGTTTTTT
CSVEGTSEKLFF
>TRBV24-1|.|TRBJ2-5|TRBD1
TGTGCCACCAGTCGGACAGGGGCACAAGAGACCCAGTACTTC
CATSRTGAQETQYF
>TRBV24-1|.|TRBJ2-7|.
TGTGCCACCAGTGAAAGGGACGAGCAGTACTTC
CATSERDEQYF
>TRBV27|.|TRBJ2-1|.
TGTGCCAGCAGAAGACAGGACTCCTACAATGAGCAGTTCTTC
CASRRQDSYNEQFF
>TRBV29-1|.|TRBJ2-7|.
TGCAGCGTTAGAGGGTGGAAGTGGTACTTC
CSVRGWKWYF
>TRBV7-9|.|TRBJ1-4|.
TGTGCCAGCAGCTTATACAAGGAAAAACTGTTTTTT
CASSLYKEKLFF
>TRBV10-2|few|TRBJ1-1|.
TGCGCCACCCGAGACAGGCTGTTGAACACTGAAGCTTTCTTT
CATRDRLLNTEAFF